A selection of T cell receptor beta chains follows, all from one sample in a study of vaccination and CD4 T cells after COVID-19. TCRdb re-analysed the PCR reads in MiXCR, keeping a single row per CDR3 protein. The sample carries roughly 16,000 distinct CDR3 sequences, around two fifths recorded once. Their antigens remain unidentified. Here the sequenced sample was CD4+ T cells from blood, cultured in vitro, taken before SARS-CoV-2 vaccination. These TCRs come from a human donor who had recovered from COVID-19. The CDR3 runs from the conserved cysteine through the conserved F or W. The order of the fields is J gene, V gene, CDR3 protein.

TRBJ2-2,TRBV19,CASQGAPNTGELFF
TRBJ1-1,TRBV19,CASSPRGGARNTEAFF
TRBJ2-7,TRBV27,CASSALQLDRLRAYEQYF
TRBJ2-1,TRBV6-1,CASIQGSGGEQFF
TRBJ1-1,TRBV20-1,CSARTANTEAFF
TRBJ1-2,TRBV14,CASSRGQGVGYTF
TRBJ1-5,TRBV28,CASRAIESRNQPQHF
TRBJ2-7,TRBV24-1,CATSRDSYEQYF
TRBJ1-4,TRBV20-1,CSARARGREKLFF
TRBJ2-7,TRBV4-2,CASSQGGQTSYEQYF
TRBJ1-4,TRBV20-1,CSAIGPGGVEKLFF
TRBJ1-5,TRBV19,CASSILRGPNQPQHF
TRBJ1-1,TRBV7-9,CASSQTTEAFF
TRBJ2-1,TRBV4-3,CASSHLGTTSYNEQFF
TRBJ2-5,TRBV6-1,CASSLNRGDSGTQYF
TRBJ2-1,TRBV7-3,CASSSSSGSSYNEQFF
TRBJ1-5,TRBV19,CASSMWTDLVDQPQHF
TRBJ2-3,TRBV20-1,CSAIGETSTDTQYF
TRBJ1-3,TRBV7-2,CASSFGMSRVLLGNTIYF
TRBJ1-5,TRBV15,CATSGGSGGGQPQHF
TRBJ2-1,TRBV2,CASPRGLANEQFF
TRBJ2-7,TRBV11-3,CASSLRFYEQYF
TRBJ2-2,TRBV19,CASSHLNTGELFF
TRBJ1-1,TRBV6-1,CASSPAGPTEAFF